Listed below are T cell receptor beta chains from one sample, sequenced in a study of T cells after yellow fever vaccination. TCRdb re-called the 5' RACE reads with MiXCR, one entry per CDR3 protein. Here the sample spans 400,000 or so distinct CDR3 sequences, 6.2% being singletons. Here the sequenced sample was PBMCs, taken 5 days after the yellow fever booster vaccination. The receptors originated from a man aged 25 to 40 who received the YFV17D yellow fever vaccine. The CDR3 runs from the conserved cysteine through the conserved F or W. The order of the fields is V gene, D gene, J gene, clone size, CDR3 protein, CDR3 DNA. A D gene is named only where the DNA matches it firmly. Rows may omit the clone size; those that give it use once, few, many or a size class.

>TRBV10-3|.|TRBJ2-7|.
CAISEKKGILGDEQYF
TGTGCCATCAGTGAAAAGAAGGGGATCCTTGGAGACGAGCAGTACTTC
>TRBV12-3/TRBV12-4|.|TRBJ1-2|many
CASSSSGHSGYTF
TGTGCCAGCAGTAGTTCAGGGCACAGCGGCTACACCTTC
>TRBV20-1|TRBD1|TRBJ1-2|many
CSAVAGQAGYTF
TGCAGTGCTGTCGCCGGACAGGCCGGCTACACCTTC
>TRBV7-6|.|TRBJ2-7|.
CASSLVITGVMNYEQYF
TGTGCCAGCAGCTTAGTTATTACGGGAGTCATGAACTACGAGCAGTACTTC
>TRBV5-1|TRBD1|TRBJ2-7|.
CASSLASSDRVYEQYF
TGCGCCAGCAGCTTGGCTTCCTCAGACAGGGTCTACGAGCAGTACTTC
>TRBV20-1|TRBD2|TRBJ2-3|.
CSASSVGSGRVPAAKQYF
TGCAGTGCTAGTTCCGTCGGTAGCGGGAGGGTCCCCGCCGCTAAGCAGTATTTT
>TRBV20-1|.|TRBJ2-1|few
CSATEPIGSEYNEQFF
TGCAGTGCTACGGAACCTATAGGGTCCGAATACAATGAGCAGTTCTTC
>TRBV20-1|TRBD1|TRBJ2-3|many
CSARTGVTDTQYF
TGCAGTGCCAGGACAGGGGTTACAGATACGCAGTATTTT
>TRBV20-1|.|TRBJ1-2|.
CSAQRMTANYGYTF
TGCAGTGCCCAAAGGATGACAGCTAACTATGGCTACACCTTC
>TRBV5-6|TRBD1|TRBJ2-1|.
CASSPSPGQGNEQFF
TGTGCCAGCAGCCCGAGCCCAGGACAGGGTAATGAGCAGTTCTTC
>TRBV2|TRBD2|TRBJ2-1|many
CASLLAGIYNEQFF
TGTGCCAGCCTACTAGCGGGGATCTACAATGAGCAGTTCTTC
>TRBV7-2|TRBD2|TRBJ2-3|.
CASSLLGGRGTDTQYF
TGTGCCAGCAGCTTACTCGGCGGGAGAGGCACAGATACGCAGTATTTT
>TRBV19|.|TRBJ2-4|many
CASSPPGLAKNIQYF
TGTGCCAGTAGTCCCCCGGGTCTAGCCAAAAACATTCAGTACTTC
>TRBV29-1|.|TRBJ1-1|few
CSALELNTEAFF
TGCAGCGCTTTGGAACTGAACACTGAAGCTTTCTTT
>TRBV6-5|.|TRBJ2-5|few
CASSYRGSTQETQYF
TGTGCCAGCAGTTACCGGGGCAGTACTCAAGAGACCCAGTACTTC
>TRBV5-1|.|TRBJ1-1|many
CASSLVGGEAFF
TGCGCCAGCAGCTTGGTTGGGGGGGAAGCTTTCTTT
>TRBV6-2/TRBV6-3|TRBD1|TRBJ2-7|few
CASSSLRQGDGYEQYF
TGTGCCAGCAGTTCCTTAAGACAGGGGGACGGTTACGAGCAGTACTTC
>TRBV25-1|TRBD2|TRBJ2-3|.
CASSELAGEDTQYF
TGTGCCAGCAGTGAGCTAGCGGGAGAGGATACGCAGTATTTT
>TRBV20-1|.|TRBJ2-4|few
CSARDSALAKNIQYF
TGCAGTGCTAGAGATAGCGCACTAGCCAAAAACATTCAGTACTTC
>TRBV25-1|.|TRBJ1-1|many
CASSGQHTEAFF
TGTGCCAGCAGTGGACAGCACACTGAAGCTTTCTTT
>TRBV19|.|TRBJ2-2|few
CASSIAALAEANTGELFF
TGTGCCAGTAGTATCGCGGCGCTGGCGGAGGCGAACACCGGGGAGCTGTTTTTT
>TRBV29-1|TRBD1|TRBJ2-5|many
CSVEDPRTGMKTQYF
TGCAGCGTTGAAGATCCCAGGACAGGGATGAAGACCCAGTACTTC
>TRBV20-1|TRBD2|TRBJ2-7|few
CSARTPLAGGWNGRSEQYF
TGCAGTGCTAGAACCCCTCTGGCGGGAGGGTGGAACGGTAGGAGCGAGCAGTACTTC
>TRBV20-1|TRBD2|TRBJ2-5|.
CSVFPGTSGGAQYF
TGCAGTGTTTTCCCCGGGACTAGCGGGGGTGCCCAGTACTTC